The 21 T cell receptor beta chains given below trace back to one sample, sequenced in a study of OX40 agonist ivuxolimab in advanced cancers. Profiling relied on immunoSEQ multiplex PCR, and the TCRdb table lists in-frame clones only, not all of them. The repertoire holds tens of thousands of clones, with approximately 94% as singletons. Sequences were derived from CD4+ or CD8+ T cells sorted from blood, sampled in a trial of the OX40 agonist ivuxolimab. The receptors come from an adult with an advanced solid tumor such as melanoma, head and neck, liver or kidney cancer.

The genes are TRBV7-8 and TRBJ2-5; D unclear. CDR1 and CDR2 from the germline V gene are SGHVS and FQNEAQ. Trimming cost V 5 bases and J 1 base, with 14 bases left between them. The CDR3 is 15 residues long. The CDR3 region is CASSRETSLQETQYF. The DNA for the CDR3 is TGTGCCAGCAGCCGCGAAACGTCCCTCCAAGAGACCCAGTACTTC. Drawing the rest from reference TRBV7-8 and TRBJ2-5, the complete variable domain is GAGVSQSPRYKVAKRGQDVALRCDPISGHVSLFWYQQALGQGPEFLTYFQNEAQLDKSGLPSDRFFAERPEGSVSTLKIQRTQQEDSAVYLCASSRETSLQETQYFGPGTRLLVL.

This chain links TRBV27 with TRBJ2-7; 14 nucleotides match TRBD2. J gave up 1 base and V 5 bases, and 16 bases lay outside the gene matches. The CDR3 loop spans 20 amino acids. Germline loops: CDR1 MNHEY, CDR2 SMNVEV (reference sequence). CDR3 in DNA: TGTGCCAGCAGTGCGTTTCCGGGACTAGCGGGAGAAAGAGCGTCCTACGAGCAGTACTTC. The encoded protein is CASSAFPGLAGERASYEQYF.

This chain joins TRBV7-9 and TRBJ2-7; 10 bases fit TRBD1. Germline V gene lookup returns CDR1 SEHNR and CDR2 FQNEAQ (reference sequence). Trimming cost V 4 bases and J 3 bases; bases outside gene matches: 9. The CDR3 length is 16 residues. The CDR3 reads CASSSLVTGGGYEQYF. CDR3 bases: TGTGCCAGCAGCTCTCTTGTGACAGGGGGCGGCTACGAGCAGTACTTC.

The chain has TRBV18 and TRBJ1-1; 10 bases agree with TRBD1. The CDR3 totals 15 residues. J lost 4 bases, V lost 3 bases, and 5 bases had no gene match. Looked up from germline, CDR1 is KGHSH and CDR2 is LQKENI. CDR3 coding DNA: TGTGCCAGCTCACCGGGACAGGGGTCGTCCACTGAAGCTTTCTTT. It encodes CASSPGQGSSTEAFF.

V and J are TRBV7-9 and TRBJ2-7; D assignment may be TRBD1 or TRBD2 (6 bases each). This CDR3 spans 12 amino acids. V was pared by 5 bases and J by 5 bases, with 10 bases between. Germline lookup yields CDR1 SEHNR and CDR2 FQNEAQ (reference sequence). CDR3 loop: CASSPGANEQYF. CDR3 nucleotides: TGTGCCAGCAGCCCGGGGGCCAACGAGCAGTACTTC.

The chain uses TRBV29-1 and TRBJ2-1; 7 nucleotides agree with TRBD2. The trim removed 3 bases at V and 9 bases at J, leaving 14 bases unmatched. Germline CDR1 and CDR2: SQVTM and ANQGSEA. This CDR3 has 15 residues. The CDR3 DNA is TGCAGCGTTGAGCCAGGGACTAACCTTCAGGGTGAGCAGTTCTTC. Protein sequence: CSVEPGTNLQGEQFF.

The chain is built from TRBV21-1 and TRBJ2-3. TRBV21-1 is termed a pseudogene. The CDR3 contains 16 residues. CDR3 bases: TGTGCCAGCAGCCTCTTGGGGGGCAGTAAGACAGATACGCAGTATTTT. Amino acid sequence: CASSLLGGSKTDTQYF.

The CDR3 region has the DNA TGTGCCAGTAGTACGCTGAGCAGGGGTACCTCCTACGAGCAGTACTTC. As protein: CASSTLSRGTSYEQYF. The rearrangement joins TRBV19 to TRBJ2-7, with D tentatively TRBD1 (6 bases). The CDR3 loop spans 16 amino acids. Germline loops: CDR1 LNHDA, CDR2 SQIVND (reference sequence). Trimming stripped 4 bases from V and 0 bases from J, with 16 bases between. The complete variable domain, with remaining parts taken from reference TRBV19 and TRBJ2-7, reads DGGITQSPKYLFRKEGQNVTLSCEQNLNHDAMYWYRQDPGQGLRLIYYSQIVNDFQKGDIAEGYSVSREKKESFPLTVTSAQKNPTAFYLCASSTLSRGTSYEQYFGPGTRLTVT.

This clone was detected only once. The CDR3 is CASSSLYSNQPQHF. As DNA, the CDR3 is TGTGCCAGCAGTTCACTATATAGCAATCAGCCCCAGCATTTT. The chain joins TRBV27 to TRBJ1-5; no firm D call. CDR1 is MNHEY, CDR2 SMNVEV, per germline (reference sequence). There are 14 residues in the CDR3. V was cut by 4 bases and J by 0 bases, with 7 bases left in between.

CDR3 residues: CAISEPLGSRNEQYF. For the CDR3, the DNA is TGTGCCATCAGTGAGCCGTTGGGCTCGAGGAACGAGCAGTACTTC. This rearrangement joins TRBV10-3 to TRBJ2-7; D is uncertain. Deletions cut 2 bases from V and 5 bases from J, with 16 bases between. The CDR3 is 15 residues long. Germline V gene lookup returns CDR1 ENHRY and CDR2 SYGVKD.

The rearrangement joins TRBV7-9 to TRBJ2-7; possible D gene TRBD2, 6 bases. V lost 2 bases and J 1 base, leaving 12 bases between the germline ends. Germline V lookup: CDR1 SEHNR, CDR2 FQNEAQ (reference sequence). The CDR3 loop spans 15 amino acids. CDR3 sequence (DNA): TGTGCCAGCAGCTTATGGAGGGCTGGGTCCTACGAGCAGTACTTC. Amino acid sequence: CASSLWRAGSYEQYF.

The rearrangement links TRBV25-1 to TRBJ2-5; 7 bases fit TRBD1. CDR3 length: 13 residues. Germline V gene data show CDR1 as MGHDK and CDR2 as SYGVNS. V lost 10 bases to trimming and J lost 1 base; unmatched junction nucleotides: 6. CDR3 in DNA: TGTGCCAACAGACAGGGTATCCAAGAGACCCAGTACTTC. The encoded protein is CANRQGIQETQYF. Full variable domain (missing parts from reference TRBV25-1 and TRBJ2-5): EADIYQTPRYLVIGTGKKITLECSQTMGHDKMYWYQQDPGMELHLIHYSYGVNSTEKGDLSSESTVSRIRTEHFPLTLESARPSHTSQYLCANRQGIQETQYFGPGTRLLVL.

The chain is built from TRBV27 and TRBJ2-7; 9 bases align to TRBD1. The germline CDR1 and CDR2 sequences are MNHEY and SMNVEV (reference sequence). The V segment lost 5 bases and the J segment 4 bases; nucleotides outside the gene matches: 6. CDR3 length: 14 residues. CDR3 loop: CASSPGTGWYEQYF. Here the CDR3 DNA reads TGTGCCAGCAGTCCAGGGACAGGGTGGTACGAGCAGTACTTC.

The chain links TRBV6-5 to TRBJ1-1; D gene unclear. Trimming left V 7 bases short and J 0 bases short, with 6 bases between. The CDR3 covers 12 residues. Per germline, CDR1 MNHEY and CDR2 SVGAGI. The DNA of the CDR3 is TGTGCCAGCACCAAGATGAACACTGAAGCTTTCTTT. Its translation is CASTKMNTEAFF.

The rearrangement joins TRBV5-6 to TRBJ2-6; D may be TRBD2 (7 bases). Germline V gene sequence: CDR1 SGHDT, CDR2 YYEEEE. This CDR3 region has 19 residues. The V end was cut by 1 base, the J end by 2 bases, with 19 bases between. The CDR3 spells CASSLLSGGLLAGANVLTF. CDR3 sequence (DNA): TGTGCCAGCAGCTTGTTATCGGGGGGCTTGCTGGCTGGGGCCAACGTCCTGACTTTC.

The gene calls are TRBV15 and TRBJ2-7; 10 bases align to TRBD1. The germline gives CDR1 LNHNV, CDR2 YYDKDF (reference sequence). The CDR3 contains 17 residues. With V trimmed by 4 bases and J by 1 base, 10 bases remained unmatched. The CDR3 region is CATSKRTGGSLSYEQYF. The CDR3 bases are TGTGCCACCAGCAAAAGGACAGGGGGTTCTTTATCCTACGAGCAGTACTTC.

The chain is built from TRBV10-3 and TRBJ1-1, with D possibly TRBD1 on 5 matching bases. V was shortened by 3 bases and J by 0 bases, with 8 bases between the two germline ends. CDR3 length equals 14 residues. Germline CDR1 ENHRY, CDR2 SYGVKD. The DNA for the CDR3 is TGTGCCATCAGTGACGGGGGAGTGAACACTGAAGCTTTCTTT. This sequence encodes CAISDGGVNTEAFF.

V and J are TRBV29-1 and TRBJ2-7, with no clear D. V was pared by 4 bases and J by 3 bases, with 7 bases between. Germline CDR1 SQVTM, CDR2 ANQGSEA. The CDR3 totals 11 residues. CDR3 in amino acids: CSVARDYEQYF. For the CDR3, the DNA is TGCAGCGTTGCCCGTGACTACGAGCAGTACTTC.

V gene TRBV5-1 combines with J gene TRBJ2-1, with D possibly being TRBD1 or TRBD2 (5 bases each). Germline V gives CDR1 SGHRS, CDR2 YFSETQ. V dropped 2 bases and J dropped 15 bases, with 15 bases sitting between them. The CDR3 sequence is 12 residues long. DNA of the CDR3: TGCGCCAGCAGCTTTTCAGGGCTCGAGGGGTTCTTC. It specifies CASSFSGLEGFF.

The V and J genes are TRBV11-3 and TRBJ2-7, with TRBD2 identical over 13 bases. Germline loops: CDR1 SGHNT, CDR2 YENEEA. The length of the CDR3 is 17 residues. Losses at the gene ends were 4 bases for V and 3 bases for J; bases not matched to a gene: 9. This CDR3 reads CASSWTSGSSLYYEQYF. The DNA of the CDR3 is TGTGCCAGCAGCTGGACTAGCGGGAGTTCTTTATACTACGAGCAGTACTTC.

The gene calls are TRBV10-3 and TRBJ2-1; 8 bases fit TRBD2. The CDR3 extends over 14 amino acids. The V gene's germline CDR1 is ENHRY and CDR2 SYGVKD. Trimming at V came to 4 bases and at J to 9 bases, leaving 8 bases not matched to a gene. The chain's CDR3 is CAISVTGGRVEQFF. The CDR3 DNA sequence: TGTGCCATCAGTGTTACGGGAGGGCGCGTTGAGCAGTTCTTC.